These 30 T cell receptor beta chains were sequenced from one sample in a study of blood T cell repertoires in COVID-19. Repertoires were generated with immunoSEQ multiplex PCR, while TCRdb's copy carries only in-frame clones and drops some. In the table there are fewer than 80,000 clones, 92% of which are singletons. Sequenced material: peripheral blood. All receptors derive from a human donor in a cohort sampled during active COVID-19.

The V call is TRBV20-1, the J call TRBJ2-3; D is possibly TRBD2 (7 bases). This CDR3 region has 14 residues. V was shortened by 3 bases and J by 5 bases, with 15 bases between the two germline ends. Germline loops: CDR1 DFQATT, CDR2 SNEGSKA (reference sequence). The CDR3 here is CSASKRGGLDTQYF. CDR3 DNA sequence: TGCAGTGCTAGTAAAAGGGGGGGATTAGATACGCAGTATTTT.

For the CDR3, the DNA is TGTGCCAGCAGCCCCCCCGTCTGGGGGGTGGGGTCCACTGAAGCTTTCTTT. It codes for CASSPPVWGVGSTEAFF. The chain has TRBV7-9 and TRBJ1-1; tentative D call: TRBD1 (5 bases). V shed 5 bases and J shed 4 bases, with 23 bases lying between them. Germline assignment: CDR1 SEHNR and CDR2 FQNEAQ (reference sequence). The CDR3 extends over 17 amino acids.

CDR3 sequence: CASRGRQRLGEAFF. In nucleotides, the CDR3 is TGTGCCAGCAGGGGGAGGCAGCGACTCGGTGAAGCTTTCTTT. The rearrangement joins TRBV27 to TRBJ1-1; D is ambiguous. The CDR3 sequence is 14 residues long. Per the germline V gene, CDR1 is MNHEY and CDR2 is SMNVEV (reference sequence). V gave up 6 bases and J gave up 7 bases, with 18 bases separating them.

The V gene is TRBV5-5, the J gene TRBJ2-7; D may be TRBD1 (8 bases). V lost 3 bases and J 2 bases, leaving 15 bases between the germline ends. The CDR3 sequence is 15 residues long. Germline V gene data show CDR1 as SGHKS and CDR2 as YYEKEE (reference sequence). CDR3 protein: CASSWGTGGAYEQYF. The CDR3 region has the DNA TGTGCCAGCAGCTGGGGTACAGGGGGGGCCTACGAGCAGTACTTC.

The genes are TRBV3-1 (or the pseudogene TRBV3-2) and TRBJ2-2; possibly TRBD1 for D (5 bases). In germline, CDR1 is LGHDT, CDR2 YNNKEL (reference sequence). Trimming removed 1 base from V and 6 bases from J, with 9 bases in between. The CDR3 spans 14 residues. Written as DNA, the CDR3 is TGTGCCAGCAGCCAAGCATTAGGGGCCGGGGAGCTGTTTTTT. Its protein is CASSQALGAGELFF.

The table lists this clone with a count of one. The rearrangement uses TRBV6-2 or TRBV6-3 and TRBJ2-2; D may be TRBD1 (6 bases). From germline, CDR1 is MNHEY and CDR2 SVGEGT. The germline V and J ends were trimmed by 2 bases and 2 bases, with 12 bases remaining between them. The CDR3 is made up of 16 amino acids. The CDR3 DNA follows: TGTGCCAGCAGTTACGGGGACACAACTAACACCGGGGAGCTGTTTTTT. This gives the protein CASSYGDTTNTGELFF.

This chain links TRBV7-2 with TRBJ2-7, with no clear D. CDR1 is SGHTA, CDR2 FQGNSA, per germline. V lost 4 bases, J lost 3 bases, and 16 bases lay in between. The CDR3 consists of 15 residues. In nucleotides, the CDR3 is TGTGCCAGCAGCTCGCCACTAAAAAACTACTACGAGCAGTACTTC. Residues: CASSSPLKNYYEQYF.

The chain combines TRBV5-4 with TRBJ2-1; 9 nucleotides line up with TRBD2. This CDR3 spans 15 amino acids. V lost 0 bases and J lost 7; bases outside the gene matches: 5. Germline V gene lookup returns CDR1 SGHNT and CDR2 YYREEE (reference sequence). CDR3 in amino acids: CASSLAPSGMNEQFF. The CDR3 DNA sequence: TGTGCCAGCAGCTTGGCCCCTAGCGGGATGAATGAGCAGTTCTTC.

The CDR3 bases are TGTGCCAGCACCCCCCGAGGTGGGTTCAACGAGCAGTACTTC. Amino acids: CASTPRGGFNEQYF. This rearrangement joins TRBV7-9 to TRBJ2-7; D unclear. CDR1 is SEHNR and CDR2 is FQNEAQ in the germline V gene (reference sequence). V gave up 7 bases and J gave up 5 bases, with 18 bases separating them. The CDR3 sequence is 14 residues long. Looking up the rest from reference TRBV7-9 and TRBJ2-7 gives the full variable domain: DTGVSQNPRHKITKRGQNVTFRCDPISEHNRLYWYRQTLGQGPEFLTYFQNEAQLEKSRLLSDRFSAERPKGSFSTLEIQRTEQGDSAMYLCASTPRGGFNEQYFGPGTRLTVT.

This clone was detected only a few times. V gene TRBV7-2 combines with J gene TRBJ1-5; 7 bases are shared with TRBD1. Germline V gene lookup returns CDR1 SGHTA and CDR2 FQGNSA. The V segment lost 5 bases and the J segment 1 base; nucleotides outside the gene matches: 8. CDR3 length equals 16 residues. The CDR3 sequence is CASSPQGTASNQPQHF. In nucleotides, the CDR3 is TGTGCCAGCAGCCCACAGGGGACGGCCAGCAATCAGCCCCAGCATTTT.

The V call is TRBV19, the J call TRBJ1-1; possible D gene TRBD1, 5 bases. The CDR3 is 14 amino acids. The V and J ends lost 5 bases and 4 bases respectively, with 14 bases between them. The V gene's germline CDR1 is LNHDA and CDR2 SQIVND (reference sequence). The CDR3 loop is CASSPQGLGTEAFF. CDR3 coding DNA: TGTGCCAGTAGTCCCCAGGGCCTGGGCACTGAAGCTTTCTTT. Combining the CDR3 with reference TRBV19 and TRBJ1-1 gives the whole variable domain DGGITQSPKYLFRKEGQNVTLSCEQNLNHDAMYWYRQDPGQGLRLIYYSQIVNDFQKGDIAEGYSVSREKKESFPLTVTSAQKNPTAFYLCASSPQGLGTEAFFGQGTRLTVV.

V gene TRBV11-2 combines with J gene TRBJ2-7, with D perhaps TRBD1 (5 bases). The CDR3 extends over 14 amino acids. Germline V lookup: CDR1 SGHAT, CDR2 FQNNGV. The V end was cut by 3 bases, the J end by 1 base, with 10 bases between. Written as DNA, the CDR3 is TGTGCCAGCAGCTTCAGGGAAACTTCCTACGAGCAGTACTTC. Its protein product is CASSFRETSYEQYF.

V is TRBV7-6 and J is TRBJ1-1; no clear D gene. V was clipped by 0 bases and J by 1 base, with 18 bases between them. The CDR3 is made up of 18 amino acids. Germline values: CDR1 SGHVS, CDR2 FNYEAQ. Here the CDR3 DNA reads TGTGCCAGCAGCTTAGCCTCCTCCCGGGTGGTGGCGAACACTGAAGCTTTCTTT. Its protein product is CASSLASSRVVANTEAFF.

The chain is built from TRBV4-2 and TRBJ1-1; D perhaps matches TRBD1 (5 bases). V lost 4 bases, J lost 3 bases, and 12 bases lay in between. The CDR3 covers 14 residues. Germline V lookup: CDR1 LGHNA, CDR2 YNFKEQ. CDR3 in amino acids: CASSRGRRDTEAFF. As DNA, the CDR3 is TGTGCCAGCAGCCGGGGCAGGAGGGACACTGAAGCTTTCTTT.

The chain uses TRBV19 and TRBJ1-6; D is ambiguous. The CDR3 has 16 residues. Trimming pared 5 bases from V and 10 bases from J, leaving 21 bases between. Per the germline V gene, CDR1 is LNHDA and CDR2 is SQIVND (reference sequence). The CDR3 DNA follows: TGTGCCAGTAGTTCCCGGGTGGAGGGAATTATGTCACCCCTCCACTTT. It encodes CASSSRVEGIMSPLHF.

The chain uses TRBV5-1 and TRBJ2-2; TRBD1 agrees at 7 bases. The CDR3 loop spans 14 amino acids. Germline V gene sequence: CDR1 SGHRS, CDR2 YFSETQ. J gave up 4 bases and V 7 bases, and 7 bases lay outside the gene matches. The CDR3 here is CASADRVATGELFF. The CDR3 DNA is TGCGCCAGCGCCGACAGGGTAGCCACCGGGGAGCTGTTTTTT.

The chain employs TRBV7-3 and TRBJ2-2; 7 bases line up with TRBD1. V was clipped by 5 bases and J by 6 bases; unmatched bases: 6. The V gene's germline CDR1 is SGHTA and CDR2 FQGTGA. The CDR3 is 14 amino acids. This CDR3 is CASSARQGAGELFF. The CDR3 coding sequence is TGTGCCAGCAGCGCCCGACAGGGTGCCGGGGAGCTGTTTTTT.

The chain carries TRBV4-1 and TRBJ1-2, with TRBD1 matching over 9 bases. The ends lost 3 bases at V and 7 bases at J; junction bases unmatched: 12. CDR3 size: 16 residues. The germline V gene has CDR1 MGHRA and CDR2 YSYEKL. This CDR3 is CASSHPEGQGNGGYTF. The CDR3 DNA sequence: TGCGCCAGCAGCCATCCCGAGGGACAGGGAAATGGTGGCTACACCTTC.

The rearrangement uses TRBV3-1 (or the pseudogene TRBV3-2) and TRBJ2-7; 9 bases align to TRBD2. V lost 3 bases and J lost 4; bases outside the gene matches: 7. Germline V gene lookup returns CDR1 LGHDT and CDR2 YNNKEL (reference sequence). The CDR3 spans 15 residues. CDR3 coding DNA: TGTGCCAGCAGCCACAAAGCGGGGGGCTTTTACGAGCAGTACTTC. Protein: CASSHKAGGFYEQYF.

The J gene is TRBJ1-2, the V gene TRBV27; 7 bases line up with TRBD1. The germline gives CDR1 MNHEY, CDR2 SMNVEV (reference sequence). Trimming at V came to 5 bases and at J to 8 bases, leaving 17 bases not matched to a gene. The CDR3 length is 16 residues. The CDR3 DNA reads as TGTGCCAGCAGTGGGGAAGGGGGCGGACCTCTCTGGGGCTACACCTTC. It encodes CASSGEGGGPLWGYTF.

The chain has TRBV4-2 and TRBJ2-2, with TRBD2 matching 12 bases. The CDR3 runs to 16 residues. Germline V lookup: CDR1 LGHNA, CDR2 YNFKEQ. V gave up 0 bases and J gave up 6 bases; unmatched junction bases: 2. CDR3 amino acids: CASSQEGLAGPGELFF. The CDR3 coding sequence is TGTGCCAGCAGCCAAGAGGGACTAGCGGGTCCCGGGGAGCTGTTTTTT.

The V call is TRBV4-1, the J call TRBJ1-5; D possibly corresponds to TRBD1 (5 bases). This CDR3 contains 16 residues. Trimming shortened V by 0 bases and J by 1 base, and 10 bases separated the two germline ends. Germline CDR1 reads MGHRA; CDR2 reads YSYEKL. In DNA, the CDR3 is TGCGCCAGCAGCCAAGAAATCGGACAAAGCAATCAGCCCCAGCATTTT. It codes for CASSQEIGQSNQPQHF.

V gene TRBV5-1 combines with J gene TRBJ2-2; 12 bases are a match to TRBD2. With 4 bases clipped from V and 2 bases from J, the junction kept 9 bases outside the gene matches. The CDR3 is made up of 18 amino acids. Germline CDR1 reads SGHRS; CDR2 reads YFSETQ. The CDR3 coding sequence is TGCGCCAGCAGCGCCTGGACTAGCGGGGCCCCTAACACCGGGGAGCTGTTTTTT. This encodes CASSAWTSGAPNTGELFF.

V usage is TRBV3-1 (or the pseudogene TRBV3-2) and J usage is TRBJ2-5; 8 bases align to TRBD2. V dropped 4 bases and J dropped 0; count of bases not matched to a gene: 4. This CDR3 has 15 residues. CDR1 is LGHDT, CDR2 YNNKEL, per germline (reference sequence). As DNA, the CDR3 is TGTGCCAGCAGCCCGGGACTAGGACACCAAGAGACCCAGTACTTC. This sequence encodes CASSPGLGHQETQYF.

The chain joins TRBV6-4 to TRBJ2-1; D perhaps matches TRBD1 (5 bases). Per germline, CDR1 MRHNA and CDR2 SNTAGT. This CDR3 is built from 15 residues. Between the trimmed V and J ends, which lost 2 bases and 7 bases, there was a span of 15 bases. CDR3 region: CASSDISGIGNEQFF. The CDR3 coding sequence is TGTGCCAGCAGTGACATTTCAGGGATAGGTAATGAGCAGTTCTTC.

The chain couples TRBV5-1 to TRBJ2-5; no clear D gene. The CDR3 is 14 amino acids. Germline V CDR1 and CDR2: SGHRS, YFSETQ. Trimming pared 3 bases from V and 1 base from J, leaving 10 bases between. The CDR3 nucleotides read TGCGCCAGCAGCTCTCCCCTACCCCAAGAGACCCAGTACTTC. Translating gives CASSSPLPQETQYF. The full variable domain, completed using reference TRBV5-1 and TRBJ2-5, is KAGVTQTPRYLIKTRGQQVTLSCSPISGHRSVSWYQQTPGQGLQFLFEYFSETQRNKGNFPGRFSGRQFSNSRSEMNVSTLELGDSALYLCASSSPLPQETQYFGPGTRLLVL.

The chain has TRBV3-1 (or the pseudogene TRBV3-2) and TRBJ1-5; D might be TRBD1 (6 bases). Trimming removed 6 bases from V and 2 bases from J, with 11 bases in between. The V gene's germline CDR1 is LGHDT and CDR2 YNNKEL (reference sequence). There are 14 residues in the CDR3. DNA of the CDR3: TGTGCCAGCAGAAACAGGGACGGCAATCAGCCCCAGCATTTT. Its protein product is CASRNRDGNQPQHF.

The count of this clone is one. The CDR3 is CASSGQGLAEAFF. The CDR3 DNA follows: TGTGCCAGCTCAGGGCAGGGGTTAGCTGAAGCTTTCTTT. V and J are TRBV18 and TRBJ1-1; D perhaps matches TRBD1 (6 bases). Germline CDR1 reads KGHSH; CDR2 reads LQKENI. V gave up 5 bases and J gave up 6 bases, with 13 bases separating them. The CDR3 is 13 residues long.

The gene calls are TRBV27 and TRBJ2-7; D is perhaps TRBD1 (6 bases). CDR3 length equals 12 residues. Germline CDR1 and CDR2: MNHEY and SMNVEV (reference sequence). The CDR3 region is CASGTRPSEQYF. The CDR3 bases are TGTGCTTCCGGGACACGTCCCTCCGAGCAGTACTTC.

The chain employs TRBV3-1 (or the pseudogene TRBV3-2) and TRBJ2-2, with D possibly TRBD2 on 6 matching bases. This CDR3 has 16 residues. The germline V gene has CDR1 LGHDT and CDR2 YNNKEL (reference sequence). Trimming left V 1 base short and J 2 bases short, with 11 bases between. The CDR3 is CASSQVRTKNTGELFF. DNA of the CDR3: TGTGCCAGCAGCCAAGTGAGGACTAAAAACACCGGGGAGCTGTTTTTT.